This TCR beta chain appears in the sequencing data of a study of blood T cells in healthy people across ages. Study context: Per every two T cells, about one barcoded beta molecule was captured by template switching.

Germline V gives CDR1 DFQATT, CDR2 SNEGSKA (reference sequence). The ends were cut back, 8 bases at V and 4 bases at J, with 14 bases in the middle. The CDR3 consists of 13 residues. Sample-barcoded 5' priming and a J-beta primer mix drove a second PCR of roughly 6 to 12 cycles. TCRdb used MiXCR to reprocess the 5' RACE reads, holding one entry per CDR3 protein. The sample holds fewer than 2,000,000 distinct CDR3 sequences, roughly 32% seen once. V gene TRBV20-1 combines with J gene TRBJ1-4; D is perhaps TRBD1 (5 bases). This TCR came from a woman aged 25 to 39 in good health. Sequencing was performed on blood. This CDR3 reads CSTTDRNNEKLFF. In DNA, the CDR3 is TGCAGTACCACCGACAGAAATAATGAAAAACTGTTTTTT.